Listed here are 5 T cell receptor beta chains from one sample, sequenced in a study of cytomegalovirus exposure and HLA in healthy donors. PCR amplification relied on 60 Vbeta primers (plus 13 Jbeta primers). The repertoire was sequenced with immunoSEQ multiplex PCR; TCRdb's copy has only in-frame clones and lacks some. The listing records roughly 40,000 clones. Sequenced material: PBMCs. The receptors were gathered from a male donor in good health and CMV-seronegative.

The chain combines TRBV6-5 with TRBJ1-6; TRBD1 agrees at 9 bases. The CDR3 runs 15 residues. V trimming: 7 bases; J trimming: 8 bases; junction bases outside the gene matches: 9. Germline CDR1 is MNHEY and CDR2 is SVGAGI. This chain's CDR3 is CASKNTGGIDSPLHF. In nucleotides, the CDR3 is TGTGCCAGCAAGAACACAGGGGGCATTGATTCACCCCTCCACTTT.

The chain combines TRBV7-2 with TRBJ1-1; D remains ambiguous. V lost 5 bases and J 1 base, leaving 8 bases between the germline ends. The CDR3 covers 13 residues. Germline assignment: CDR1 SGHTA and CDR2 FQGNSA. The CDR3 sequence: CASSQPGNTEAFF. CDR3 sequence (DNA): TGTGCCAGCAGCCAACCGGGGAACACTGAAGCTTTCTTT.

V is TRBV4-2 and J is TRBJ1-1, with D unresolved. V was cut by 7 bases and J by 1 base, with 16 bases left in between. The CDR3 spans 15 residues. Germline assignment: CDR1 LGHNA and CDR2 YNFKEQ. CDR3 in amino acids: CASTPPFRGNTEAFF. DNA for the CDR3: TGTGCCAGCACCCCTCCATTCCGGGGGAACACTGAAGCTTTCTTT.

J is TRBJ2-2 and V is TRBV7-7; D remains ambiguous. The length of the CDR3 is 14 residues. Germline V CDR1 and CDR2: SSHAT, FNYEAQ (reference sequence). V was pared by 2 bases and J by 1 base, with 5 bases between. The CDR3 DNA sequence: TGTGCCAGCAGCTTAACAGTGAACACCGGGGAGCTGTTTTTT. Translation gives CASSLTVNTGELFF.

V gene TRBV7-6 combines with J gene TRBJ2-1, with 8 bases lining up with TRBD2. This CDR3 has 15 amino acids. V was clipped by 5 bases and J by 7 bases; unmatched bases: 10. Germline lookup yields CDR1 SGHVS and CDR2 FNYEAQ. CDR3: CASSPGLGKGNEQFF. In DNA, the CDR3 is TGTGCCAGCAGCCCGGGACTAGGGAAAGGGAATGAGCAGTTCTTC.